This TCR beta chain derives from a study of cytomegalovirus exposure and HLA in healthy donors. The sample holds a few counts of this clone. Looked up from germline, CDR1 is SGHRS and CDR2 is YFSETQ. The J segment lost 6 bases and the V segment lost 2 bases, leaving 4 bases of the junction unmatched. The CDR3 is 15 residues long. Vbeta (60) and Jbeta (13) primers were used in the PCR. TCRdb keeps only in-frame clones here, not all; method: immunoSEQ multiplex PCR. The table shows approximately 150,000 clones, with roughly 77% occurring only once. The clonotype comes from a man between 18 and 29 years old in good health and CMV-seropositive. Sequenced sample: PBMCs. J is TRBJ2-2 and V is TRBV5-1, with 10 bases matching TRBD2. Here the CDR3 DNA reads TGCGCCAGCAGCTTAACTAGCGGGGACGCCGGGGAGCTGTTTTTT. It translates to CASSLTSGDAGELFF.